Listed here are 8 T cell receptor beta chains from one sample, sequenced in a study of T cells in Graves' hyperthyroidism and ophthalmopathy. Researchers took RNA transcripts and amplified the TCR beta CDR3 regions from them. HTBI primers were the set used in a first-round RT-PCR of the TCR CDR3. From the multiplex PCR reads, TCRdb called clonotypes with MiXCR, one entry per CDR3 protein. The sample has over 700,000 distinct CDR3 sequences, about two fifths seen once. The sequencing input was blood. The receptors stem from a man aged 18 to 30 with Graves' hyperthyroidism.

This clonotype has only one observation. CDR3 nucleotides: TGTGCCAGCAGCTTGGGTGGAAACACCTTC. Encoded protein: CASSLGGNTF. This chain connects TRBV7-9 to TRBJ1-2; D gene uncertain. The germline V and J ends were trimmed by 3 bases and 12 bases, with 8 bases remaining between them. Per germline, CDR1 SEHNR and CDR2 FQNEAQ (reference sequence). CDR3 length: 10 amino acids.

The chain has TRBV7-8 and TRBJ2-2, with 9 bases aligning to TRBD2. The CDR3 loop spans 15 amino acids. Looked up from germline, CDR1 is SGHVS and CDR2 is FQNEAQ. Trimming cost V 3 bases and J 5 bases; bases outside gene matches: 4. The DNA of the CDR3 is TGTGCCAGCAGCTTCACCAGCGGGGGGACCGGGGAGCTGTTTTTT. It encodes CASSFTSGGTGELFF. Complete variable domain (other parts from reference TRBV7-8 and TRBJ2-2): GAGVSQSPRYKVAKRGQDVALRCDPISGHVSLFWYQQALGQGPEFLTYFQNEAQLDKSGLPSDRFFAERPEGSVSTLKIQRTQQEDSAVYLCASSFTSGGTGELFFGEGSRLTVL.

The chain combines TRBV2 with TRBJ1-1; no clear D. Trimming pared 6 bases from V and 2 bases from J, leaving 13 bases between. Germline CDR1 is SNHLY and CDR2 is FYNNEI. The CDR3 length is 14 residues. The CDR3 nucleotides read TGTGCCAGCAGCCAATCGGGAGCTAACACTGAAGCTTTCTTT. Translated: CASSQSGANTEAFF.

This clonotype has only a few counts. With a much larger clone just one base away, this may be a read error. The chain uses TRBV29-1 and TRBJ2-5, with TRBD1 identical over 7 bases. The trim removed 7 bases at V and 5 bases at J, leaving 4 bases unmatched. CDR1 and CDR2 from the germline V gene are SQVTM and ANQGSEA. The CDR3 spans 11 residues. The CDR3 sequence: CSALTGETQYF. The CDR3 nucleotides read TGCAGCGCCTTGACAGGGGAGACCCAGTACTTC.

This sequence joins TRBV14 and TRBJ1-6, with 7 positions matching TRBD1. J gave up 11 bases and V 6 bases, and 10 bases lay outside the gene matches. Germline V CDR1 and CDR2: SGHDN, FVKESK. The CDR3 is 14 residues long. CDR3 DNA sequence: TGTGCCAGCAGTGGTACAGGGGACATGGCACCCCTCCACTTT. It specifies CASSGTGDMAPLHF. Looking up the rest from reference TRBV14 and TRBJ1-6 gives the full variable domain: EAGVTQFPSHSVIEKGQTVTLRCDPISGHDNLYWYRRVMGKEIKFLLHFVKESKQDESGMPNNRFLAERTGGTYSTLKVQPAELEDSGVYFCASSGTGDMAPLHFGNGTRLTVT.

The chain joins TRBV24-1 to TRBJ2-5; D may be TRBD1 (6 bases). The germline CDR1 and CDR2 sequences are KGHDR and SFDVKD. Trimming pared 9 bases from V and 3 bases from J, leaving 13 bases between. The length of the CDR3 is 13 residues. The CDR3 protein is CATGAGAEETQYF. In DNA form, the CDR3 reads TGTGCCACCGGTGCAGGGGCGGAAGAGACCCAGTACTTC.

Here the CDR3 reads CASTVGGRYEQYF. CDR3 sequence (DNA): TGTGCCAGTACCGTGGGGGGGCGGTACGAGCAGTACTTC. The chain uses TRBV12-3 or TRBV12-4 and TRBJ2-7; a possible D gene is TRBD2 (7 bases). The length of the CDR3 is 13 residues. Trimming removed 9 bases at V and 4 bases at J, with 16 bases between.

The DNA of the CDR3 is TGCAGTGCATCTAGGGAGCCCAGCTCCTACGAGCAGTACTTC. Translating it yields CSASREPSSYEQYF. This rearrangement joins TRBV20-1 to TRBJ2-7; weak D call: TRBD2 (5 bases). The V end lost 6 bases, the J end lost 0 bases, and 15 bases lay between the germline ends. The CDR3 contains 14 residues. Germline V CDR1 and CDR2: DFQATT, SNEGSKA (reference sequence).